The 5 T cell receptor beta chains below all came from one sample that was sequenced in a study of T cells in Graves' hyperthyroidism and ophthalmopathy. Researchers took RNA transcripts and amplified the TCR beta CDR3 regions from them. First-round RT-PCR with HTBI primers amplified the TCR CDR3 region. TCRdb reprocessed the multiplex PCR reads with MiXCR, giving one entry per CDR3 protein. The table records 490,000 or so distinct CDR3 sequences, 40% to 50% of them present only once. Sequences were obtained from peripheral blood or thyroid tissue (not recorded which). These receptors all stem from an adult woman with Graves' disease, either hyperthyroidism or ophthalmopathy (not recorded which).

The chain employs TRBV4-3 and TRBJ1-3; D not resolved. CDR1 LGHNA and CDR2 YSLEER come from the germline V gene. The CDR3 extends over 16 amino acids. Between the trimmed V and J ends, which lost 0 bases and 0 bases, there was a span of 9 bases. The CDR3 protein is CASSQDSPVSGNTIYF. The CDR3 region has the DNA TGCGCCAGCAGCCAAGATTCCCCCGTCTCTGGAAACACCATATATTTT.

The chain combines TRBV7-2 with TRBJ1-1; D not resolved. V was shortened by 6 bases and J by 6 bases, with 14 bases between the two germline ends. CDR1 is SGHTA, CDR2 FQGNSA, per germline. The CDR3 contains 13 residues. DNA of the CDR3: TGTACCAGCAGAGATCCGGGTATTGCTGAAGCTTTCTTT. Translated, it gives CTSRDPGIAEAFF. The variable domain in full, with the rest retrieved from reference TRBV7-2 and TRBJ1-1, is GAGVSQSPSNKVTEKGKDVELRCDPISGHTALYWYRQSLGQGLEFLIYFQGNSAPDKSGLPSDRFSAERTGGSVSTLTIQRTQQEDSAVYLCTSRDPGIAEAFFGQGTRLTVV.

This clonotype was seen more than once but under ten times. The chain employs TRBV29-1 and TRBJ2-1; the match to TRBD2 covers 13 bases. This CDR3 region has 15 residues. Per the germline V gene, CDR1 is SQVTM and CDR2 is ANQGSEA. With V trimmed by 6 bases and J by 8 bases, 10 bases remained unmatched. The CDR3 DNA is TGCAGCGTACAGGGACTAGCGGGAAAGGTAGATGAGCAGTTCTTC. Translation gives CSVQGLAGKVDEQFF.

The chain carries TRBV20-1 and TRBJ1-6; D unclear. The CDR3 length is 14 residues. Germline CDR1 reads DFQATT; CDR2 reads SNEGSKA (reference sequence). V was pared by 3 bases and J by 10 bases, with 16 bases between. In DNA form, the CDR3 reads TGCAGTGCTAGGTGGGTGGGCGTTAAGTCACCCCTCCACTTT. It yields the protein CSARWVGVKSPLHF.

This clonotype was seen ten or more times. The CDR3 region is CASSLVSGPYEQYF. CDR3 DNA: TGTGCCAGCAGCTTAGTGTCCGGGCCCTACGAGCAGTACTTC. The chain carries TRBV7-9 and TRBJ2-7; D is unresolved. This CDR3 region has 14 residues. Germline V gene sequence: CDR1 SEHNR, CDR2 FQNEAQ (reference sequence). Trimming took off 1 base at V and 2 bases at J, with 9 bases between the two ends.